Presented here are 23 T cell receptor beta chains from one specimen sequenced in a study of Ad26.COV2.S vaccination and SARS-CoV-2 variants. Treatment specified: around 19 received Ad26.COV2.S at low or high dose, single or two shots; 5 received placebo; per-sample allocation not given. Sampling took place 63 days after the first vaccine or placebo injection. Only in-frame clones appear in the TCRdb table, and some are missing; sequencing was by immunoSEQ multiplex PCR. The table shows 290,000 or so clones, with more than 70% occurring only once. This specimen consisted of peripheral blood, obtained in a trial of Ad26.COV2.S vaccine versus placebo. Receptor source: a person aged 18-65 years who received the Ad26.COV2.S COVID-19 vaccine or a placebo.

V gene TRBV5-1 combines with J gene TRBJ2-7, with D possibly being TRBD1 (6 bases). The V end lost 3 bases, the J end lost 12 bases, and 22 bases lay between the germline ends. This CDR3 has 14 amino acids. CDR1 and CDR2 from the germline V gene are SGHRS and YFSETQ. This chain's CDR3 is CASSSDGINRDGYF. As DNA, the CDR3 is TGCGCCAGCAGCTCGGACGGGATTAACAGGGATGGGTACTTC.

V usage is TRBV7-3 and J usage is TRBJ2-3, with D perhaps matching TRBD1 (5 bases). Between the trimmed V and J ends, which lost 3 bases and 3 bases, there was a span of 7 bases. In germline, CDR1 is SGHTA, CDR2 FQGTGA. This CDR3 is 13 amino acids long. For the CDR3, the DNA is TGTGCCAGCAGCTTTCAGGGTACAGATACGCAGTATTTT. Its protein product is CASSFQGTDTQYF.

V is TRBV3-1 (or the pseudogene TRBV3-2) and J is TRBJ1-5; TRBD1 is a possible D gene (5 bases). CDR3 length: 14 residues. V was shortened by 0 bases and J by 9 bases, with 12 bases between the two germline ends. Germline V CDR1 and CDR2: LGHDT, YNNKEL (reference sequence). CDR3 in amino acids: CASSQEWGSGPQHF. Here the CDR3 DNA reads TGTGCCAGCAGCCAAGAGTGGGGGTCCGGGCCCCAGCATTTT.

The V and J genes are TRBV3-1 (or the pseudogene TRBV3-2) and TRBJ2-1; 7 nucleotides match TRBD2. Trimming took 5 bases from V and 1 from J; bases not matched to a gene: 5. This CDR3 has 15 residues. Per the germline V gene, CDR1 is LGHDT and CDR2 is YNNKEL (reference sequence). For the CDR3, the DNA is TGTGCCAGCAGCAAACAGCGGGAATCCTACAATGAGCAGTTCTTC. Its translation is CASSKQRESYNEQFF.

The chain couples TRBV5-1 to TRBJ2-7; D might be TRBD1 or TRBD2, each matching 5 bases. V shed 4 bases and J shed 4 bases, with 18 bases lying between them. Germline CDR1 SGHRS, CDR2 YFSETQ. The CDR3 has 15 residues. This chain's CDR3 is CASSPQEGRGYEQYF. In DNA, the CDR3 is TGCGCCAGCAGCCCCCAAGAGGGGAGAGGGTACGAGCAGTACTTC.

The table lists this clone with a count of one. This chain connects TRBV12-3 or TRBV12-4 to TRBJ2-7; D gene uncertain. This CDR3 is 12 amino acids long. Between the trimmed V and J ends, which lost 3 bases and 3 bases, there was a span of 6 bases. The CDR3 DNA sequence: TGTGCCAGCAGTTTTCAAGGCTACGAGCAGTACTTC. Translated: CASSFQGYEQYF.

The chain couples TRBV30 to TRBJ1-2; tentatively, D is TRBD1 (5 bases). The CDR3 loop spans 14 amino acids. The V gene's germline CDR1 is GTSNPN and CDR2 SVGIG (reference sequence). The V and J ends lost 3 bases and 4 bases respectively, with 15 bases between them. The CDR3 region has the DNA TGTGCCTGGAGCCGACGGGGGATTAGCTATGGCTACACCTTC. Translated, it gives CAWSRRGISYGYTF.

DNA of the CDR3: TGTGCCAGCAGTTTATTACAAGAGACCCAGTACTTC. It is translated as CASSLLQETQYF. This chain joins TRBV12-3 or TRBV12-4 and TRBJ2-5; D is unclear. The CDR3 extends over 12 amino acids. Deletions cut 2 bases from V and 2 bases from J, with 3 bases between.

The genes are TRBV18 and TRBJ1-1; tentatively, D is TRBD1 (5 bases). Germline CDR1 reads KGHSH; CDR2 reads LQKENI. The CDR3 has 12 residues. Trimming stripped 6 bases from V and 8 bases from J, with 13 bases between. CDR3 sequence: CASSSQEGEAFF. The CDR3 nucleotides read TGTGCCAGCTCCTCCCAGGAGGGGGAAGCTTTCTTT.

The V call is TRBV30, the J call TRBJ1-2; unclear D gene. The CDR3 runs 10 residues. Per the germline V gene, CDR1 is GTSNPN and CDR2 is SVGIG (reference sequence). V was trimmed by 1 base and J by 7 bases, leaving 4 bases between them. CDR3 region: CAWSAGGYTF. CDR3 in DNA: TGTGCCTGGAGTGCAGGTGGCTACACCTTC.

This clone was recorded a few times. V gene TRBV19 combines with J gene TRBJ1-2; 8 bases match TRBD1. V lost 5 bases, J lost 3 bases, and 8 bases stayed unmatched. Germline V gene data show CDR1 as LNHDA and CDR2 as SQIVND (reference sequence). The CDR3 has 15 residues. CDR3 nucleotide sequence: TGTGCCAGTAGTGCAGGGGGCGCCGTTTACTATGGCTACACCTTC. Its protein product is CASSAGGAVYYGYTF. Full variable domain (outside the CDR3, taken from reference TRBV19 and TRBJ1-2): DGGITQSPKYLFRKEGQNVTLSCEQNLNHDAMYWYRQDPGQGLRLIYYSQIVNDFQKGDIAEGYSVSREKKESFPLTVTSAQKNPTAFYLCASSAGGAVYYGYTFGSGTRLTVV.

The chain employs TRBV4-2 and TRBJ2-3; D perhaps matches TRBD2 (7 bases). The length of the CDR3 is 17 residues. Germline-derived CDR1 and CDR2 are LGHNA and YNFKEQ. V was clipped by 1 base and J by 5 bases, with 19 bases between them. The CDR3: CASSQVLGGGPKDTQYF. CDR3 coding DNA: TGTGCCAGCAGCCAAGTGTTGGGGGGGGGCCCGAAAGATACGCAGTATTTT.

J is TRBJ2-1 and V is TRBV10-1, with D maybe TRBD1 (5 bases). Trimming stripped 6 bases from V and 7 bases from J, with 13 bases between. Germline V gives CDR1 WNHNN, CDR2 SYGVQD (reference sequence). The CDR3 is 13 amino acids. The CDR3 nucleotides read TGCGCCAGCAGGGAAGCAGGGAATAATGAGCAGTTCTTC. It is translated as CASREAGNNEQFF.

This clone is a singleton in its sample. In DNA, the CDR3 is TGCAGCGTTTGGGTGGGTGGCAGGGGGCGCGGAGAGCAGTACTTC. As protein: CSVWVGGRGRGEQYF. The chain uses TRBV29-1 and TRBJ2-7; 8 bases are a match to TRBD1. CDR1 is SQVTM, CDR2 ANQGSEA, per germline. V lost 5 bases, J lost 7 bases, and 16 bases stayed unmatched. The CDR3 contains 15 residues.

The J gene is TRBJ1-1, the V gene TRBV18; no firm D call. Trimming took 1 base from V and 5 from J, leaving 8 bases between them. CDR3 length equals 13 residues. CDR1 and CDR2 from the germline V gene are KGHSH and LQKENI. Here the CDR3 DNA reads TGTGCCAGCTCACCACTAGTTTTTACTGAAGCTTTCTTT. Its translation is CASSPLVFTEAFF.

The chain carries TRBV27 and TRBJ2-7, with D uncertain. Trimming took 3 bases from V and 0 from J, leaving 9 bases between them. The CDR3 consists of 14 residues. Germline V lookup: CDR1 MNHEY, CDR2 SMNVEV (reference sequence). The CDR3 sequence is CASSFGGVSYEQYF. The DNA of the CDR3 is TGTGCCAGCAGTTTCGGCGGAGTCTCCTACGAGCAGTACTTC.

This clone is a singleton in its sample. This chain joins TRBV9 and TRBJ2-2; 9 bases fit TRBD1. V lost 7 bases, J lost 3 bases, and 4 bases stayed unmatched. This CDR3 is 14 amino acids long. Germline CDR1 and CDR2: SGDLS and YYNGEE. The CDR3: CASRTGAYTGELFF. The CDR3 DNA reads TGTGCCAGCCGGACAGGGGCGTACACCGGGGAGCTGTTTTTT.

CDR3 nucleotide sequence: TGTGCCATCAGGGGTTCGGGTAGGGGAGAGACCCAGTACTTC. As protein: CAIRGSGRGETQYF. The rearrangement links TRBV10-3 to TRBJ2-5, with D possibly being TRBD1 (5 bases). This CDR3 is 14 amino acids long. V was trimmed by 6 bases and J by 4 bases, leaving 15 bases between them. Germline CDR1 is ENHRY and CDR2 is SYGVKD.

This chain links TRBV19 with TRBJ1-2; 8 nucleotides match TRBD1. Per germline, CDR1 LNHDA and CDR2 SQIVND (reference sequence). V trimming: 5 bases; J trimming: 0 bases; junction bases outside the gene matches: 11. This CDR3 is built from 17 residues. CDR3 loop: CASSPGQGLPTNYGYTF. In DNA form, the CDR3 reads TGTGCCAGTAGTCCCGGACAGGGACTCCCTACTAACTATGGCTACACCTTC.

This chain's CDR3 is CASSAPGGSYEQYF. The CDR3 nucleotides read TGTGCCAGCAGCGCCCCCGGGGGCTCCTACGAGCAGTACTTC. This chain links TRBV28 with TRBJ2-7; D may be TRBD2 (6 bases). Looked up from germline, CDR1 is MDHEN and CDR2 is SYDVKM. V was pared by 6 bases and J by 0 bases, with 12 bases between. The CDR3 length is 14 residues.

V gene TRBV4-2 combines with J gene TRBJ1-6; D gene ambiguous. The V gene's germline CDR1 is LGHNA and CDR2 YNFKEQ. CDR3 length: 15 residues. V lost 0 bases and J 8 bases, leaving 11 bases between the germline ends. The DNA of the CDR3 is TGTGCCAGCAGCCAAGATAGGGCCGCGGATTCACCCCTCCACTTT. Residues: CASSQDRAADSPLHF.

The chain uses TRBV7-3 and TRBJ2-5; 7 positions match TRBD2. V gave up 4 bases and J gave up 5 bases; unmatched junction bases: 7. The germline V gene has CDR1 SGHTA and CDR2 FQGTGA. This CDR3 spans 14 amino acids. The chain's CDR3 is CASSSLAGGETQYF. The CDR3 DNA follows: TGTGCCAGCAGCTCGTTAGCGGGTGGGGAGACCCAGTACTTC.

This clone was recorded once. The V call is TRBV23-1, the J call TRBJ2-7, with D possibly matching TRBD1 (6 bases). TRBV23-1 is identified as an open reading frame with a role that is uncertain. This CDR3 contains 14 residues. The V gene lost 8 bases and the J gene lost 4 bases, with 18 bases spanning the gap. CDR3 residues: CASQQVGTPYEQYF. The CDR3 DNA reads as TGCGCCAGCCAACAGGTGGGGACACCTTACGAGCAGTACTTC.